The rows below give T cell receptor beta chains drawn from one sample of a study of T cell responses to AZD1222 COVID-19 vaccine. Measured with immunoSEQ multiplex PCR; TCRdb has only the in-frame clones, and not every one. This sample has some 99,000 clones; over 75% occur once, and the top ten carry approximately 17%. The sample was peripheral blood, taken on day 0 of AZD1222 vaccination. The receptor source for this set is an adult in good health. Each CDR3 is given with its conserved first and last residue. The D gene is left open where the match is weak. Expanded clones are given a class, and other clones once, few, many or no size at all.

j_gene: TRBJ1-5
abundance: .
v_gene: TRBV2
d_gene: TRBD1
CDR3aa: CASSEYRGQGNQPQHF
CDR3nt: TGTGCCAGCAGCGAGTACCGGGGACAGGGGAATCAGCCCCAGCATTTT

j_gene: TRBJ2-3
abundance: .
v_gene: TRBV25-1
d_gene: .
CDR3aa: CASSLTDTQYF
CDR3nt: TGTGCCAGCAGCCTCACAGATACGCAGTATTTT

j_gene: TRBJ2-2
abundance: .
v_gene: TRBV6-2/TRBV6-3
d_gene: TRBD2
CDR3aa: CASSAKPGTSGRGGAGELFF
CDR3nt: TGTGCCAGCAGTGCCAAACCCGGGACTAGCGGGAGAGGAGGCGCCGGGGAGCTGTTTTTT

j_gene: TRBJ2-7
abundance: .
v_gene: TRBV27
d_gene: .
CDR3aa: CAIKKRDKSYEQYF
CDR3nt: TGTGCCATCAAGAAGCGGGACAAGAGCTACGAGCAGTACTTC

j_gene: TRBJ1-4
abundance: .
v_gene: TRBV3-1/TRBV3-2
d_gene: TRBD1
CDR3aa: CASSQEGTANEKLFF
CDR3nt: TGTGCCAGCAGCCAAGAAGGGACAGCGAATGAAAAACTGTTTTTT

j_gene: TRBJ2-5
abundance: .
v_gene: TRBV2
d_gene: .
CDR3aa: CASSETQETQYF
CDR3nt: TGTGCCAGCAGTGAGACGCAAGAGACCCAGTACTTC

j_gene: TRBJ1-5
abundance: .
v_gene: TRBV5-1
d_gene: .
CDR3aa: CAKGSTRQPQHF
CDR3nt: TGCGCCAAGGGTTCGACTCGGCAGCCCCAGCATTTT

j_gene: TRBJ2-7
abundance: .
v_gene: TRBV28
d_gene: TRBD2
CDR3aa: CANRRAGAYEQYF
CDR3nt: TGTGCCAACCGACGGGCGGGGGCCTACGAGCAGTACTTC

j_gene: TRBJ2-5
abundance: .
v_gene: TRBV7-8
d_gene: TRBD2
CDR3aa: CASSLARQASGVQETQYF
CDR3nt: TGTGCCAGCAGCTTAGCGCGCCAGGCTAGCGGGGTGCAAGAGACCCAGTACTTC

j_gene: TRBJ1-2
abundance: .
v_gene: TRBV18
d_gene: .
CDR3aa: CASSPDAYGYTF
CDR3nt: TGTGCCAGCTCACCGGACGCCTATGGCTACACCTTC

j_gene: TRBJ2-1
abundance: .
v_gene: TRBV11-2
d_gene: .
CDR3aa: CASSSYLYDPYNEQFF
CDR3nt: TGTGCCAGCAGCTCCTACCTCTATGATCCCTACAATGAGCAGTTCTTC

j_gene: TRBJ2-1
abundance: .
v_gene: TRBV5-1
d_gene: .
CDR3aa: CASASVPSYNEQFF
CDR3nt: TGCGCCAGTGCGAGCGTACCCTCCTACAATGAGCAGTTCTTC

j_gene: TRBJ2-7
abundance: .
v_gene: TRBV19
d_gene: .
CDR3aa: CASSIRALYGYEQYF
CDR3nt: TGTGCCAGTAGTATCCGGGCCTTATATGGGTACGAGCAGTACTTC

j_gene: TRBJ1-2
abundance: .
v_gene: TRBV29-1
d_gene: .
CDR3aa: CSVVGVRGRGYTF
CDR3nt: TGCAGCGTGGTCGGGGTCAGGGGACGAGGCTACACCTTC

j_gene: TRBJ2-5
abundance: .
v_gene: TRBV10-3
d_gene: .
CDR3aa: CAISAGQGGQETQYF
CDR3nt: TGTGCCATCAGTGCGGGCCAGGGTGGCCAAGAGACCCAGTACTTC

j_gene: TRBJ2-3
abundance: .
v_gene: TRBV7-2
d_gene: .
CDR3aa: CASSLGRAGGTDTQYF
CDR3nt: TGTGCCAGCAGCTTAGGTCGGGCAGGAGGCACAGATACGCAGTATTTT

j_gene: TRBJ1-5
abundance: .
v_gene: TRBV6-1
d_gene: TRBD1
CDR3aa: CASSEGQRSQPQHF
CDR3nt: TGTGCCAGCAGTGAGGGACAGCGGTCTCAGCCCCAGCATTTT

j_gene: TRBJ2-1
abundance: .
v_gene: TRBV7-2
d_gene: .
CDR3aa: CASSLWGAGAGEQFF
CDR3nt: TGTGCCAGCAGCTTATGGGGGGCCGGGGCTGGTGAGCAGTTCTTC

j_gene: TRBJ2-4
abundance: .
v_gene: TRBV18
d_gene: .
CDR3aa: CASSPRDTGAKNIQYF
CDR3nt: TGTGCCAGCTCACCCCGGGACACCGGGGCCAAAAACATTCAGTACTTC

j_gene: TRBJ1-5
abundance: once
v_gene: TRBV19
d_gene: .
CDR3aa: CASSIDGDQPQHF
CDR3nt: TGTGCCAGTAGTATCGATGGCGATCAGCCCCAGCATTTT

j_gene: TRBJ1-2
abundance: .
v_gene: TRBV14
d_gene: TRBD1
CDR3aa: CASSQVRDRAYYGYTF
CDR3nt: TGTGCCAGCAGCCAAGTACGCGACAGGGCCTACTATGGCTACACCTTC

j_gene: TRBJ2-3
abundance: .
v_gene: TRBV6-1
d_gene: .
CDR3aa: CASSEGAGSTDTQYF
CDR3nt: TGTGCCAGCAGTGAAGGGGCAGGCAGCACAGATACGCAGTATTTT

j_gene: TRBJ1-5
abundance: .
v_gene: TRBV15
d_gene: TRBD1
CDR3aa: CATSIQGADNQPQHF
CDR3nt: TGTGCCACCAGCATTCAGGGGGCTGATAATCAGCCCCAGCATTTT

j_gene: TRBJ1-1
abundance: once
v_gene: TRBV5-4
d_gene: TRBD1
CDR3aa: CASSADPDRGLGTEAFF
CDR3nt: TGTGCCAGCAGCGCAGATCCCGACAGGGGGCTGGGCACTGAAGCTTTCTTT

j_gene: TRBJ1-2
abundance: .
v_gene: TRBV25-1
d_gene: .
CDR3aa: CASSRAGDGYTF
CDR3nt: TGTGCCAGCAGTCGCGCAGGGGATGGCTACACCTTC

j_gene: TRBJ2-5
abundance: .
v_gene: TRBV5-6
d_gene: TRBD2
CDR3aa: CASSPAGVQGTQYF
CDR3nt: TGTGCCAGCAGCCCCGCGGGGGTCCAAGGAACCCAGTACTTC

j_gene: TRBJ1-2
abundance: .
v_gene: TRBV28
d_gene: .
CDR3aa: CASRYTALWYGYTF
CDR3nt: TGTGCCAGCAGATACACGGCTTTGTGGTATGGCTACACCTTC

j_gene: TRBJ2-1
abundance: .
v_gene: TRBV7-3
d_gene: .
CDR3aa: CASSLRQGNNEQFF
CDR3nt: TGTGCCAGCAGCTTGAGGCAGGGCAACAATGAGCAGTTCTTC

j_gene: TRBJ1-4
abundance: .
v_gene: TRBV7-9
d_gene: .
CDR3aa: CASSRTGVGIEEKLFF
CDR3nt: TGTGCCAGCAGTCGCACAGGAGTCGGCATTGAAGAAAAACTGTTTTTT

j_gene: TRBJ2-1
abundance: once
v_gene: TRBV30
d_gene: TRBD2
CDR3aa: CAWSRTSGGRPYNEQFF
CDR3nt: TGTGCCTGGAGTCGGACTAGCGGGGGAAGGCCCTACAATGAGCAGTTCTTC

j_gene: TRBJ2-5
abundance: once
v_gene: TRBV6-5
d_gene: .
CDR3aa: CASRPSGQETQYF
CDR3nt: TGTGCCAGCAGACCCAGCGGGCAAGAGACCCAGTACTTC

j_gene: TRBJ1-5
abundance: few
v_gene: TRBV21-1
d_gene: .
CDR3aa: CASSKGPGGVSNQPQHF
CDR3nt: TGTGCCAGCAGCAAAGGTCCAGGGGGAGTTAGCAATCAGCCCCAGCATTTT

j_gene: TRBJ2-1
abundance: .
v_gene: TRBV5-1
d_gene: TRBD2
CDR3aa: CASSPGLAGGSYNEQFF
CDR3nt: TGCGCCAGCAGCCCAGGACTAGCGGGGGGCTCCTACAATGAGCAGTTCTTC

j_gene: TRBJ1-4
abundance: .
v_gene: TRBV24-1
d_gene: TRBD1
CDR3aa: CATTLRGQGVRAVNEKLFF
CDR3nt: TGTGCCACCACCCTCAGGGGACAGGGGGTCAGGGCCGTTAATGAAAAACTGTTTTTT

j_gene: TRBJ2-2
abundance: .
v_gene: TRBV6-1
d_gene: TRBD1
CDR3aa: CASSERTGGFTGELFF
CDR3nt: TGTGCCAGCAGTGAACGGACAGGGGGGTTCACCGGGGAGCTGTTTTTT

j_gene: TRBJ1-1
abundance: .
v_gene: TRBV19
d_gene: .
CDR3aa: CASSIVGQGSTEAFF
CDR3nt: TGTGCCAGTAGTATAGTGGGGCAGGGAAGCACTGAAGCTTTCTTT

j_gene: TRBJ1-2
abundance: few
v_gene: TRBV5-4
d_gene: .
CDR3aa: CASGGKSGYTF
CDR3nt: TGTGCCAGCGGAGGGAAAAGCGGCTACACCTTC

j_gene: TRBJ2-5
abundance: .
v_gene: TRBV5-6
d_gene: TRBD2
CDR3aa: CASRNGAGARETQYF
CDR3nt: TGTGCCAGCAGAAATGGAGCGGGGGCCCGGGAGACCCAGTACTTC

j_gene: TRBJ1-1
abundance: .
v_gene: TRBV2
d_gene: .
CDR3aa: CASSSNTEAFF
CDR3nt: TGTGCCAGCAGCTCGAACACTGAAGCTTTCTTT

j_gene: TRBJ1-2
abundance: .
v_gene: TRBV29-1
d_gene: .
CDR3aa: CSVELGYTF
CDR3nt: TGCAGCGTTGAACTGGGCTACACCTTC

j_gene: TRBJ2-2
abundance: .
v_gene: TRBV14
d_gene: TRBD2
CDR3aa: CASSPNLAGGRISGELFF
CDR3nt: TGTGCCAGCAGCCCCAACTTGGCGGGAGGGCGAATTTCCGGGGAGCTGTTTTTT

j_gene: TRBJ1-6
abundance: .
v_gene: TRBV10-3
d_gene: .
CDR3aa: CAISDWQGYSPLHF
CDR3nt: TGTGCCATCAGTGATTGGCAGGGTTATTCACCCCTCCACTTT

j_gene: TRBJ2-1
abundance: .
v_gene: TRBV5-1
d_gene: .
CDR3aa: CASNSGGAFYNEQFF
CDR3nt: TGCGCCAGCAATTCTGGGGGGGCTTTTTACAATGAGCAGTTCTTC

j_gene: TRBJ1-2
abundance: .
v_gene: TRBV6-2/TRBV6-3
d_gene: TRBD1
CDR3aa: CASSYFSQGDGYTF
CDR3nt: TGTGCCAGCAGTTACTTTTCCCAGGGGGATGGCTACACCTTC

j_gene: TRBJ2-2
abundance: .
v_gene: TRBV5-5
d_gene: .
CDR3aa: CASRPGPINTGELFF
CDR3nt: TGTGCCAGCAGGCCGGGACCGATCAACACCGGGGAGCTGTTTTTT

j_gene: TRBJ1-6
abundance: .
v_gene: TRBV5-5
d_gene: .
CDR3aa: CASSLRDLSSPLHF
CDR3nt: TGTGCCAGCAGCTTGAGGGATTTGAGTTCACCCCTCCACTTT

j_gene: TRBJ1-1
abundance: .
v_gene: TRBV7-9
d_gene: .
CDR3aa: CASSLAVVAFF
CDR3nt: TGTGCCAGCAGCTTAGCGGTGGTAGCTTTCTTT

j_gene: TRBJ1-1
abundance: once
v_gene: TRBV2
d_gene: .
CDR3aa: CASSGGPSEAFF
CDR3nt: TGTGCCAGCAGTGGAGGTCCCTCTGAAGCTTTCTTT

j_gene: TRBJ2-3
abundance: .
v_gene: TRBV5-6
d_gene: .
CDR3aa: CASSLRPGADTQYF
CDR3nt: TGTGCCAGCAGCTTGCGCCCCGGGGCAGATACGCAGTATTTT